A selection of T cell receptor beta chains follows, all from one sample in a study of T cell repertoires and HLA-DP antigens. No cognate antigen is known for these TCRs. Assay: immunoSEQ multiplex PCR; the TCRdb copy retains only in-frame clones and omits some. The sample lists approximately 90,000 clones; approximately 89% were seen once. Sequencing was carried out using CD4+ T cells from PBMCs. Source of these receptors: a man aged 50 or older in good health and CMV-seronegative. The CDR3 runs from the conserved cysteine through the conserved F or W. D genes are given only for firm matches. Size is omitted from some rows. Given values are once, few, many or a class for expanded clones.

D gene: TRBD2
clone size: NA
J gene: TRBJ2-2
V gene: TRBV5-1
CDR3 protein: CASSPRTAGGGELFF
CDR3 DNA: TGCGCCAGCAGCCCTAGGACAGCGGGAGGCGGGGAGCTGTTTTTT

D gene: TRBD2
clone size: NA
J gene: TRBJ2-1
V gene: TRBV5-1
CDR3 protein: CASSPSLAGVNEQFF
CDR3 DNA: TGCGCCAGCAGCCCATCTCTAGCGGGAGTCAATGAGCAGTTCTTC

D gene: NA
clone size: once
J gene: TRBJ2-7
V gene: TRBV6-5
CDR3 protein: CASSYRGRGTYEQYF
CDR3 DNA: TGTGCCAGCAGTTACAGGGGGCGCGGGACCTACGAGCAGTACTTC

D gene: TRBD2
clone size: NA
J gene: TRBJ2-3
V gene: TRBV9
CDR3 protein: CASSPYSGTSGVLSTDTQYF
CDR3 DNA: TGTGCCAGCAGCCCCTACTCCGGGACTAGCGGGGTACTTAGCACAGATACGCAGTATTTT

D gene: NA
clone size: once
J gene: TRBJ2-3
V gene: TRBV7-9
CDR3 protein: CASSFPGFPDTQYF
CDR3 DNA: TGTGCCAGCAGCTTCCCAGGGTTTCCCGATACGCAGTATTTT

D gene: TRBD2
clone size: NA
J gene: TRBJ2-2
V gene: TRBV2
CDR3 protein: CASSDTSGPTGELFF
CDR3 DNA: TGTGCCAGCAGTGACACTAGCGGGCCCACCGGGGAGCTGTTTTTT

D gene: TRBD2
clone size: NA
J gene: TRBJ2-3
V gene: TRBV11-3
CDR3 protein: CASSLQRDSLAQYF
CDR3 DNA: TGTGCCAGCAGCCTTCAGCGGGACTCACTGGCGCAGTATTTT

D gene: TRBD2
clone size: NA
J gene: TRBJ2-7
V gene: TRBV19
CDR3 protein: CASSSVSGSRSGEQYF
CDR3 DNA: TGTGCCAGTAGTTCGGTTAGCGGGAGTCGGAGTGGCGAGCAGTACTTC

D gene: TRBD1
clone size: NA
J gene: TRBJ2-3
V gene: TRBV19
CDR3 protein: CASAAGQGADTQYF
CDR3 DNA: TGTGCCAGCGCAGCTGGACAGGGGGCGGATACGCAGTATTTT

D gene: NA
clone size: NA
J gene: TRBJ1-5
V gene: TRBV6-1
CDR3 protein: CASRWGTSNQPQHF
CDR3 DNA: TGTGCCAGCCGTTGGGGGACGAGCAATCAGCCCCAGCATTTT

D gene: TRBD1
clone size: NA
J gene: TRBJ2-5
V gene: TRBV14
CDR3 protein: CASSRRDRGRRETQYF
CDR3 DNA: TGTGCCAGCAGCCGGAGGGACAGGGGGCGCCGAGAGACCCAGTACTTC

D gene: NA
clone size: NA
J gene: TRBJ2-6
V gene: TRBV19
CDR3 protein: CASSILSDSPAGANVLTF
CDR3 DNA: TGTGCCAGTAGTATTCTATCGGACAGCCCAGCTGGGGCCAACGTCCTGACTTTC

D gene: TRBD1
clone size: NA
J gene: TRBJ2-5
V gene: TRBV9
CDR3 protein: CASSFRTGRQETQYF
CDR3 DNA: TGTGCCAGCAGCTTTCGGACAGGGAGACAGGAGACCCAGTACTTC

D gene: NA
clone size: once
J gene: TRBJ1-5
V gene: TRBV5-1
CDR3 protein: CASSRLTGMPQHF
CDR3 DNA: TGCGCCAGCAGCCGCCTAACAGGGATGCCCCAGCATTTT

D gene: NA
clone size: NA
J gene: TRBJ1-5
V gene: TRBV5-4
CDR3 protein: CASSLGGHGGNSNQPQHF
CDR3 DNA: TGTGCCAGCAGCTTGGGTGGCCACGGAGGTAATAGCAATCAGCCCCAGCATTTT

D gene: TRBD2
clone size: NA
J gene: TRBJ2-1
V gene: TRBV5-1
CDR3 protein: CASSLAAGGSYNEQFF
CDR3 DNA: TGCGCCAGCAGCTTAGCCGCGGGGGGCTCCTACAATGAGCAGTTCTTC

D gene: TRBD1
clone size: NA
J gene: TRBJ1-2
V gene: TRBV18
CDR3 protein: CASSPPGQGLRNYGYTF
CDR3 DNA: TGTGCCAGCTCACCGCCGGGACAGGGTCTAAGAAACTATGGCTACACCTTC

D gene: TRBD2
clone size: few
J gene: TRBJ2-1
V gene: TRBV5-1
CDR3 protein: CASTPRLAGANEQFF
CDR3 DNA: TGCGCCAGCACTCCTAGACTAGCGGGAGCGAATGAGCAGTTCTTC

D gene: NA
clone size: NA
J gene: TRBJ1-3
V gene: TRBV15
CDR3 protein: CATYDSGAGNTIYF
CDR3 DNA: TGTGCCACCTATGATTCGGGAGCAGGAAACACCATATATTTT

D gene: TRBD1
clone size: NA
J gene: TRBJ2-7
V gene: TRBV5-6
CDR3 protein: CASSPQGQEPPYEQYF
CDR3 DNA: TGTGCCAGCAGCCCCCAGGGACAGGAGCCCCCCTACGAGCAGTACTTC

D gene: NA
clone size: NA
J gene: TRBJ2-3
V gene: TRBV10-3
CDR3 protein: CAISGSADTQYF
CDR3 DNA: TGTGCCATCAGTGGTTCAGCGGATACGCAGTATTTT

D gene: NA
clone size: once
J gene: TRBJ2-7
V gene: TRBV18
CDR3 protein: CASSPGGGYSYEQYF
CDR3 DNA: TGTGCCAGCTCACCAGGGGGTGGATATTCCTACGAGCAGTACTTC

D gene: TRBD1
clone size: NA
J gene: TRBJ1-1
V gene: TRBV7-2
CDR3 protein: CASSYQGAPGEAFF
CDR3 DNA: TGTGCCAGCAGCTACCAGGGGGCCCCGGGCGAAGCTTTCTTT

D gene: NA
clone size: NA
J gene: TRBJ1-4
V gene: TRBV7-6
CDR3 protein: CASSLGPKRGKLFF
CDR3 DNA: TGTGCCAGCAGCCTGGGCCCAAAGAGGGGAAAACTGTTTTTT

D gene: NA
clone size: NA
J gene: TRBJ2-3
V gene: TRBV27
CDR3 protein: CASSLTGPTDTQYF
CDR3 DNA: TGTGCCAGCAGTTTAACAGGACCTACAGATACGCAGTATTTT

D gene: NA
clone size: NA
J gene: TRBJ2-7
V gene: TRBV13
CDR3 protein: CASSLEGEALDYEQYF
CDR3 DNA: TGTGCCAGCAGCCTCGAGGGGGAGGCCTTAGACTACGAGCAGTACTTC

D gene: TRBD2
clone size: NA
J gene: TRBJ2-1
V gene: TRBV10-3
CDR3 protein: CAIKGTSANNEQFF
CDR3 DNA: TGTGCCATCAAAGGGACTAGTGCGAACAATGAGCAGTTCTTC

D gene: NA
clone size: NA
J gene: TRBJ2-5
V gene: TRBV7-3
CDR3 protein: CASSPDEETQYF
CDR3 DNA: TGTGCCAGCAGCCCCGACGAGGAGACCCAGTACTTC

D gene: NA
clone size: NA
J gene: TRBJ2-5
V gene: TRBV7-2
CDR3 protein: CASSLAGGETQYF
CDR3 DNA: TGTGCCAGCAGCCTCGCCGGGGGAGAGACCCAGTACTTC

D gene: NA
clone size: NA
J gene: TRBJ2-1
V gene: TRBV4-1
CDR3 protein: CASRGRSAADNEQFF
CDR3 DNA: TGCGCCAGCAGGGGAAGGTCAGCGGCAGACAATGAGCAGTTCTTC

D gene: NA
clone size: NA
J gene: TRBJ2-3
V gene: TRBV6-6
CDR3 protein: CASSYLDTQYF
CDR3 DNA: TGTGCCAGCAGTTACCTGGATACGCAGTATTTT

D gene: NA
clone size: NA
J gene: TRBJ2-3
V gene: TRBV14
CDR3 protein: CASSQGGYTDTQYF
CDR3 DNA: TGTGCCAGCAGCCAAGGCGGCTACACAGATACGCAGTATTTT

D gene: NA
clone size: NA
J gene: TRBJ1-1
V gene: TRBV5-6
CDR3 protein: CASSFWRRAGTEAFF
CDR3 DNA: TGTGCCAGCAGCTTCTGGCGGCGTGCGGGCACTGAAGCTTTCTTT

D gene: TRBD1
clone size: NA
J gene: TRBJ2-1
V gene: TRBV4-1
CDR3 protein: CASSQTGGVSYNEQFF
CDR3 DNA: TGCGCCAGCAGCCAAACAGGGGGTGTCTCCTACAATGAGCAGTTCTTC

D gene: NA
clone size: NA
J gene: TRBJ2-3
V gene: TRBV9
CDR3 protein: CASSVGLTGGSTDTQYF
CDR3 DNA: TGTGCCAGCAGCGTAGGACTAACGGGGGGCAGCACAGATACGCAGTATTTT

D gene: NA
clone size: NA
J gene: TRBJ1-2
V gene: TRBV5-1
CDR3 protein: CASSLEGQNYGYTF
CDR3 DNA: TGCGCCAGCAGCTTGGAGGGCCAAAACTATGGCTACACCTTC

D gene: NA
clone size: NA
J gene: TRBJ2-3
V gene: TRBV6-1
CDR3 protein: CASSVTGTGVTDTQYF
CDR3 DNA: TGTGCCAGCAGTGTGACCGGGACGGGGGTTACAGATACGCAGTATTTT

D gene: TRBD1
clone size: few
J gene: TRBJ2-6
V gene: TRBV30
CDR3 protein: CAWSKDPPGQAFSGANVLTF
CDR3 DNA: TGTGCCTGGAGTAAAGACCCTCCGGGACAGGCTTTCTCTGGGGCCAACGTCCTGACTTTC

D gene: TRBD1
clone size: NA
J gene: TRBJ2-5
V gene: TRBV7-6
CDR3 protein: CASSRGTGVRETQYF
CDR3 DNA: TGTGCCAGCAGCCGAGGGACAGGGGTGAGAGAGACCCAGTACTTC

D gene: NA
clone size: NA
J gene: TRBJ2-7
V gene: TRBV15
CDR3 protein: CATRTGRGNEQYF
CDR3 DNA: TGTGCCACCCGAACGGGCAGGGGCAACGAGCAGTACTTC

D gene: TRBD1
clone size: NA
J gene: TRBJ2-1
V gene: TRBV19
CDR3 protein: CASRDRSLNEQFF
CDR3 DNA: TGTGCCAGTAGGGACAGGTCGTTAAATGAGCAGTTCTTC

D gene: NA
clone size: once
J gene: TRBJ1-1
V gene: TRBV15
CDR3 protein: CATSRVVNTEAFF
CDR3 DNA: TGTGCCACCAGCAGAGTCGTGAACACTGAAGCTTTCTTT

D gene: NA
clone size: NA
J gene: TRBJ2-7
V gene: TRBV5-6
CDR3 protein: CASSQVDNYEQYF
CDR3 DNA: TGTGCCAGCAGCCAAGTGGACAACTACGAGCAGTACTTC

D gene: NA
clone size: NA
J gene: TRBJ2-7
V gene: TRBV14
CDR3 protein: CASSQGPYEQYF
CDR3 DNA: TGTGCCAGCAGCCAGGGGCCCTACGAGCAGTACTTC

D gene: NA
clone size: NA
J gene: TRBJ2-5
V gene: TRBV28
CDR3 protein: CASSPNRRPGETQYF
CDR3 DNA: TGTGCCAGCTCCCCCAACAGACGGCCCGGAGAGACCCAGTACTTC

D gene: NA
clone size: NA
J gene: TRBJ2-2
V gene: TRBV10-3
CDR3 protein: CAISESDRLFTGELFF
CDR3 DNA: TGTGCCATCAGTGAGTCCGACAGGTTGTTCACCGGGGAGCTGTTTTTT

D gene: TRBD2
clone size: NA
J gene: TRBJ2-1
V gene: TRBV7-6
CDR3 protein: CASSPGASGDPYNEQFF
CDR3 DNA: TGTGCCAGCAGCCCGGGGGCTAGCGGGGACCCCTACAATGAGCAGTTCTTC

D gene: NA
clone size: few
J gene: TRBJ1-2
V gene: TRBV6-1
CDR3 protein: CASSESWGTYGYTF
CDR3 DNA: TGTGCCAGCAGTGAATCCTGGGGGACCTATGGCTACACCTTC

D gene: TRBD1
clone size: NA
J gene: TRBJ1-1
V gene: TRBV7-9
CDR3 protein: CASSLRTGGVKTMNTEAFF
CDR3 DNA: TGTGCCAGCAGCTTAAGGACAGGCGGGGTCAAAACCATGAACACTGAAGCTTTCTTT

D gene: NA
clone size: NA
J gene: TRBJ2-3
V gene: TRBV7-6
CDR3 protein: CASSLSFGGTDTQYF
CDR3 DNA: TGTGCCAGCAGCTTATCATTCGGGGGCACAGATACGCAGTATTTT

D gene: NA
clone size: NA
J gene: TRBJ2-7
V gene: TRBV28
CDR3 protein: CASRDTYEQYF
CDR3 DNA: TGTGCCAGCCGGGATACCTACGAGCAGTACTTC

D gene: NA
clone size: NA
J gene: TRBJ2-5
V gene: TRBV20-1
CDR3 protein: CSATRETQYF
CDR3 DNA: TGCAGTGCAACAAGAGAGACCCAGTACTTC

D gene: TRBD2
clone size: NA
J gene: TRBJ2-3
V gene: TRBV10-3
CDR3 protein: CAISEAGAYTDTQYF
CDR3 DNA: TGTGCCATCAGTGAAGCGGGGGCCTACACAGATACGCAGTATTTT

D gene: NA
clone size: NA
J gene: TRBJ1-2
V gene: TRBV19
CDR3 protein: CASSIVRGYGYTF
CDR3 DNA: TGTGCCAGTAGTATAGTGCGGGGCTATGGCTACACCTTC

D gene: NA
clone size: NA
J gene: TRBJ2-1
V gene: TRBV6-5
CDR3 protein: CASSSALANEQFF
CDR3 DNA: TGTGCCAGCAGTTCGGCCCTAGCAAATGAGCAGTTCTTC